Each of the 18 T cell receptor beta chains below was sequenced from the same sample in a study of blood T cell repertoires in COVID-19. The method was immunoSEQ multiplex PCR; TCRdb's version includes in-frame clones alone and lacks a portion of them. The sample lists approximately 200,000 clones; nearly 90% were seen once. Sequenced sample: PBMCs or T cells enriched from blood (not recorded which). The receptor set was obtained from a man aged 30-40 years who had recovered from COVID-19.

This clone was seen a few times. J is TRBJ2-1 and V is TRBV13; tentatively, D is TRBD1 (6 bases). The CDR3 runs to 16 residues. Per the germline V gene, CDR1 is PRHDT and CDR2 is FYEKMQ (reference sequence). V lost 0 bases, J lost 0 bases, and 9 bases lay in between. DNA of the CDR3: TGTGCCAGCAGCTTAGGGGGGGCCCCCTCCTACAATGAGCAGTTCTTC. It is translated as CASSLGGAPSYNEQFF.

CDR3 protein: CASSQEFLNSPLHF. The DNA for the CDR3 is TGCGCCAGCAGCCAAGAATTCCTTAATTCACCCCTCCACTTT. V is TRBV4-1 and J is TRBJ1-6; D uncertain. CDR3 length equals 14 residues. Trimming pared 0 bases from V and 6 bases from J, leaving 6 bases between. Germline lookup yields CDR1 MGHRA and CDR2 YSYEKL.

This sequence joins TRBV19 and TRBJ1-2; tentatively, D is TRBD1 (5 bases). V lost 6 bases and J lost 6, with 14 bases in between. CDR1 and CDR2 from the germline V gene are LNHDA and SQIVND (reference sequence). This CDR3 has 13 residues. The CDR3 nucleotides are TGTGCCAGTAGCCTGACAGTAGGGGATGGCTACACCTTC. Translated: CASSLTVGDGYTF.

This chain joins TRBV9 and TRBJ1-2; D gene unclear. This CDR3 comprises 15 residues. Trimming shortened V by 0 bases and J by 4 bases, and 13 bases separated the two germline ends. Per the germline V gene, CDR1 is SGDLS and CDR2 is YYNGEE. CDR3 region: CASSVDSGRPYGYTF. In nucleotides, the CDR3 is TGTGCCAGCAGCGTAGATTCAGGTAGACCCTATGGCTACACCTTC.

This clone appeared a few times. The CDR3 spells CASSNRNTIYF. CDR3 nucleotides: TGTGCCAGCAGCAACAGAAACACCATATATTTT. The chain uses TRBV12-3 or TRBV12-4 and TRBJ1-3; D gene ambiguous. V lost 6 bases and J 5 bases, leaving 5 bases between the germline ends. The CDR3 runs 11 residues.

The chain links TRBV14 to TRBJ2-5, with TRBD1 identical over 9 bases. The ends lost 0 bases at V and 4 bases at J; junction bases unmatched: 6. Germline assignment: CDR1 SGHDN and CDR2 FVKESK. This CDR3 has 16 residues. The CDR3 sequence: CASSQDVTGGTETQYF. CDR3 bases: TGTGCCAGCAGCCAAGATGTGACAGGGGGTACAGAGACCCAGTACTTC. Drawing the rest from reference TRBV14 and TRBJ2-5, the complete variable domain is EAGVTQFPSHSVIEKGQTVTLRCDPISGHDNLYWYRRVMGKEIKFLLHFVKESKQDESGMPNNRFLAERTGGTYSTLKVQPAELEDSGVYFCASSQDVTGGTETQYFGPGTRLLVL.

This clone was recorded once. This sequence joins TRBV19 and TRBJ1-2; D unclear. Trimming removed 7 bases from V and 2 bases from J, with 11 bases in between. Looked up from germline, CDR1 is LNHDA and CDR2 is SQIVND (reference sequence). This CDR3 is built from 13 residues. This chain's CDR3 is CASNDAWNYGYTF. CDR3 in DNA: TGTGCCAGTAATGATGCGTGGAACTATGGCTACACCTTC.

The chain has TRBV6-2 or TRBV6-3 and TRBJ2-7; 8 bases align to TRBD1. From germline, CDR1 is MNHEY and CDR2 SVGEGT. CDR3 length equals 15 residues. V lost 5 bases and J lost 1; bases outside the gene matches: 7. The CDR3 loop is CASSVEGTGSYEQYF. CDR3 DNA sequence: TGTGCCAGCAGTGTCGAGGGGACAGGTTCCTACGAGCAGTACTTC.

This clone was detected many times. With a far larger clone one base away, a read error is the likely cause. Distinct nucleotide sequences in the sample also encode this CDR3. The V and J genes are TRBV7-4 and TRBJ1-5; a possible D gene is TRBD1 (5 bases). Germline CDR1 SGHVT, CDR2 SQSDAQ. V lost 5 bases and J lost 1, with 18 bases in between. This CDR3 comprises 17 residues. The CDR3 DNA reads as TGTGCCAGCAGCGACGCATACGGGGGGGGGAGCAATCAGCCCCAGCATTTT. As protein: CASSDAYGGGSNQPQHF. Looking up the rest from reference TRBV7-4 and TRBJ1-5 gives the full variable domain: GAGVSQSPRYKVAKRGRDVALRCDSISGHVTLYWYRQTLGQGSEVLTYSQSDAQRDKSGRPSGRFSAERPERSVSTLKIQRTEQGDSAVYLCASSDAYGGGSNQPQHFGDGTRLSIL.

The rearrangement links TRBV12-3 or TRBV12-4 to TRBJ2-3; possible D gene TRBD1, 5 bases. The CDR3 runs to 11 residues. Between the trimmed V and J ends, which lost 3 bases and 8 bases, there was a span of 6 bases. The CDR3 nucleotides read TGTGCCAGCAGTTTTCAGGGTACGCAGTATTTT. Translation: CASSFQGTQYF.

This clone appeared a few times. V gene TRBV10-2 combines with J gene TRBJ1-1, with a tentative D call TRBD1 (5 bases). Trimming stripped 11 bases from V and 1 base from J, with 23 bases between. Germline lookup yields CDR1 WSHSY and CDR2 SAAADI. CDR3 length: 16 amino acids. CDR3 in DNA: TGCGCCGTCACCGTCCCCGCGGACATCAAGAACACTGAAGCTTTCTTT. It yields the protein CAVTVPADIKNTEAFF.

The V call is TRBV28, the J call TRBJ2-7; D is unclear. With 7 bases removed from V and 0 bases from J, the gap between germline ends came to 13 bases. Germline values: CDR1 MDHEN, CDR2 SYDVKM. The CDR3 is 14 residues long. CDR3 sequence: CASTPRGFSYEQYF. The CDR3, as DNA: TGTGCCAGCACCCCCAGAGGTTTCTCCTACGAGCAGTACTTC.

In DNA, the CDR3 is TGTGCCAGTAGCACAGCGACAGGGGGCGCCGGGGAGCTGTTTTTT. Amino acids: CASSTATGGAGELFF. The V call is TRBV19, the J call TRBJ2-2; TRBD1 agrees at 10 bases. This CDR3 is 15 amino acids long. The germline V gene encodes CDR1 LNHDA and CDR2 SQIVND (reference sequence). V was pared by 6 bases and J by 6 bases, with 7 bases of the junction left unmatched.

This clone appeared a single time. The chain carries TRBV28 and TRBJ2-7, with 7 bases identical to TRBD1. The V gene end was trimmed by 7 bases and the J gene end by 5 bases; junction bases not matched to a gene: 5. The CDR3 extends over 12 amino acids. The germline CDR1 and CDR2 sequences are MDHEN and SYDVKM. This chain's CDR3 is CASTVDRDEQYF. The CDR3 DNA reads as TGTGCCAGCACAGTCGACAGGGACGAGCAGTACTTC.

The rearrangement links TRBV3-1 (or the pseudogene TRBV3-2) to TRBJ2-7; TRBD1 matches 10 bases. J gave up 4 bases and V 4 bases, and 7 bases lay outside the gene matches. CDR3 length: 15 residues. CDR1 is LGHDT, CDR2 YNNKEL, per germline (reference sequence). CDR3 bases: TGTGCCAGCAGCCTAGGACAGGGGGGAGTGTACGAGCAGTACTTC. Translated: CASSLGQGGVYEQYF.

V usage is TRBV24-1 and J usage is TRBJ2-1; D is possibly TRBD2 (6 bases). There are 16 residues in the CDR3. The germline CDR1 and CDR2 sequences are KGHDR and SFDVKD. Trimming took off 4 bases at V and 0 bases at J, with 12 bases between the two ends. CDR3 sequence: CATSDWTKSSYNEQFF. The CDR3 coding sequence is TGTGCCACCAGTGACTGGACTAAGAGCTCCTACAATGAGCAGTTCTTC.

The rearrangement joins TRBV5-1 to TRBJ1-6; D is unclear. V shed 4 bases and J shed 10 bases, with 12 bases lying between them. Per germline, CDR1 SGHRS and CDR2 YFSETQ. The CDR3 is 13 residues long. CDR3 sequence reads: CASSHMRSSPLHF. The DNA for the CDR3 is TGCGCCAGCAGCCATATGAGGAGCTCACCCCTCCACTTT.

A single count supports this clone. The rearrangement joins TRBV11-1 to TRBJ2-3; D uncertain. Germline loops: CDR1 SGHAT, CDR2 FQDESV (reference sequence). V was cut by 2 bases and J by 4 bases, with 4 bases left in between. The CDR3 consists of 12 residues. The CDR3 nucleotides read TGTGCCAGCAGCTTATCTTCAGATACGCAGTATTTT. Its translation is CASSLSSDTQYF.